A selection of T cell receptor beta chains follows, all from one sample in a study of blood T cell repertoires in COVID-19. The method was immunoSEQ multiplex PCR; TCRdb's version includes in-frame clones alone and lacks a portion of them. The sample shows 140,000 or so clones, 85% of them seen only once. Sequenced sample: PBMCs or T cells enriched from blood (not recorded which). Receptors originate from a woman in her thirties or forties who had recovered from COVID-19. Each CDR3 is given with its conserved first and last residue. D genes are given only for firm matches. Not all rows give a size; the values are once, few, many and, for expanded clones, a class.

d_gene	j_gene	abundance	v_gene	CDR3aa	CDR3nt
NA	TRBJ1-6	NA	TRBV28	CASRAGSYNSPLHF	TGTGCCAGCAGGGCAGGGTCCTATAATTCACCCCTCCACTTT
NA	TRBJ1-1	NA	TRBV15	CATSRDHGAEHEAFF	TGTGCCACCAGCAGAGATCATGGGGCCGAACATGAAGCTTTCTTT
NA	TRBJ1-6	NA	TRBV2	CASTQGARNSPLHF	TGTGCCAGCACCCAAGGGGCAAGGAATTCACCCCTCCACTTT
TRBD1	TRBJ1-1	NA	TRBV7-2	CASSFPGTGDFEAFF	TGTGCCAGCAGCTTTCCCGGGACAGGGGACTTTGAAGCTTTCTTT
NA	TRBJ2-1	NA	TRBV7-9	CASSRPLTSKNEQFF	TGTGCCAGCAGCCGACCCTTAACTAGCAAGAATGAGCAGTTCTTC
NA	TRBJ1-2	NA	TRBV2	CASSEVATLGGGYTF	TGTGCCAGCAGTGAAGTTGCAACACTTGGAGGGGGCTACACCTTC
NA	TRBJ1-4	NA	TRBV19	CASRQGREKLFF	TGTGCCAGTCGGCAGGGCCGGGAAAAACTGTTTTTT
TRBD1	TRBJ1-1	NA	TRBV29-1	CSVRDRDTEAFF	TGCAGCGTCCGGGACAGGGACACTGAAGCTTTCTTT
TRBD1	TRBJ2-1	NA	TRBV13	CASRGTGTGARNEQFF	TGTGCCAGCAGGGGGACCGGGACAGGGGCTCGCAATGAGCAGTTCTTC
NA	TRBJ1-1	NA	TRBV7-3	CASSLSPGVGEAFF	TGTGCCAGCAGCTTAAGTCCAGGGGTAGGTGAAGCTTTCTTT
TRBD2	TRBJ2-3	NA	TRBV9	CASSTGGTTLDTQYF	TGTGCCAGCAGCACGGGAGGCACCACACTAGATACGCAGTATTTT
NA	TRBJ2-7	once	TRBV2	CASSEAEAYEQYF	TGTGCCAGCAGTGAAGCAGAGGCCTACGAGCAGTACTTC
NA	TRBJ1-1	NA	TRBV18	CASSKSEGRITEAFF	TGTGCCAGCTCAAAGTCGGAGGGGAGGATCACTGAAGCTTTCTTT
NA	TRBJ2-7	NA	TRBV2	CASSEWQGEAYEQYF	TGTGCCAGCAGTGAATGGCAGGGTGAGGCCTACGAGCAGTACTTC
TRBD1	TRBJ2-2	NA	TRBV12-5	CASGLAITSDRLNTGELFF	TGTGCTAGTGGTTTGGCAATTACATCGGACAGGCTGAACACCGGGGAGCTGTTTTTT
TRBD2	TRBJ2-7	NA	TRBV2	CASSLAGVAGLEQYF	TGTGCCAGCAGTCTGGCAGGGGTAGCGGGGCTCGAGCAGTACTTC
NA	TRBJ2-7	NA	TRBV12-2	CASRLASRGKSYEQYF	TGTGCAAGTCGCTTAGCGTCGCGGGGGAAGTCCTACGAGCAGTACTTC
TRBD1	TRBJ1-1	NA	TRBV5-1	CASSLGTGYISDTEAFF	TGCGCCAGCAGCTTGGGGACAGGGTACATAAGCGACACTGAAGCTTTCTTT
TRBD2	TRBJ2-1	NA	TRBV9	CASSVGEGTYNEQFF	TGTGCCAGCAGCGTAGGGGAGGGTACCTACAATGAGCAGTTCTTC
NA	TRBJ2-7	NA	TRBV6-6	CASSYSSRSSSYEQYF	TGTGCCAGCAGTTACTCGAGCCGCTCGAGCTCCTACGAGCAGTACTTC
NA	TRBJ2-2	once	TRBV21-1	CASSKGVISGGKNTGELFF	TGTGCCAGCAGCAAAGGTGTAATTAGCGGGGGGAAGAACACCGGGGAGCTGTTTTTT
NA	TRBJ2-1	NA	TRBV15	CATSGAGEGVNEQFF	TGTGCCACCAGCGGAGCAGGGGAGGGGGTAAATGAGCAGTTCTTC
NA	TRBJ2-7	NA	TRBV4-1	CASSQDEGVEQYF	TGCGCCAGCAGCCAAGATGAAGGGGTCGAGCAGTACTTC
NA	TRBJ2-5	NA	TRBV7-2	CASNSEVGAAETQYF	TGTGCCAGCAACTCGGAGGTGGGGGCAGCAGAGACCCAGTACTTC
TRBD1	TRBJ1-6	once	TRBV3-1/TRBV3-2	CASSQVWTGGSPLHF	TGTGCCAGCAGCCAAGTATGGACAGGGGGTTCACCCCTCCACTTT
TRBD1	TRBJ2-7	NA	TRBV4-1	CASSLPGQGAKDAHEQYF	TGCGCCAGCAGCCTACCGGGACAGGGGGCGAAGGATGCCCACGAGCAGTACTTC
TRBD1	TRBJ1-2	NA	TRBV6-5	CASSRTGNYGYTF	TGTGCCAGCAGTCGGACAGGGAACTATGGCTACACCTTC
NA	TRBJ2-1	NA	TRBV6-5	CASTLGRVFDEQFF	TGTGCCAGCACCCTGGGCAGGGTATTCGATGAGCAGTTCTTC
NA	TRBJ1-1	NA	TRBV5-1	CASSLEANTEAFF	TGCGCCAGCAGCTTGGAAGCGAACACTGAAGCTTTCTTT
NA	TRBJ2-7	NA	TRBV2	CASSESTGFSYEQYF	TGTGCCAGCAGTGAAAGTACAGGTTTCTCCTACGAGCAGTACTTC
NA	TRBJ2-2	NA	TRBV7-9	CASSFGGSRNTGELFF	TGTGCCAGCAGCTTTGGAGGGAGTCGGAACACCGGGGAGCTGTTTTTT
TRBD2	TRBJ2-5	NA	TRBV3-1/TRBV3-2	CASSPGPGTSGGVIGGTQYF	TGTGCCAGCAGCCCCGGCCCCGGGACTAGCGGGGGGGTGATTGGTGGGACCCAGTACTTC
TRBD1	TRBJ1-1	few	TRBV4-2	CASSPPDRGRENTEAFF	TGTGCCAGCAGCCCCCCGGACAGGGGGCGCGAGAACACTGAAGCTTTCTTT
TRBD1	TRBJ1-2	NA	TRBV19	CASSLIWDSLNYGYTF	TGTGCCAGTAGTCTCATATGGGACAGTCTTAACTATGGCTACACCTTC
NA	TRBJ1-2	NA	TRBV5-1	CASSEDSNYGYTF	TGCGCCAGCAGCGAGGACAGTAACTATGGCTACACCTTC
NA	TRBJ1-6	NA	TRBV18	CASSPRFHTNYNSPLHF	TGTGCCAGCTCACCACGATTTCACACCAATTATAATTCACCCCTCCACTTT
TRBD2	TRBJ2-1	NA	TRBV7-9	CASSEPGLAYNEQFF	TGTGCCAGCAGCGAACCGGGACTAGCTTACAATGAGCAGTTCTTC
TRBD1	TRBJ1-4	NA	TRBV4-1	CASSQAGTVGTKLFF	TGCGCCAGCAGCCAAGCGGGGACAGTGGGGACGAAACTGTTTTTT
TRBD2	TRBJ2-1	NA	TRBV19	CASSIEGTSGGGLNEQFF	TGTGCCAGTAGTATAGAAGGAACTAGCGGAGGTGGACTTAATGAGCAGTTCTTC
TRBD1	TRBJ1-2	NA	TRBV24-1	CAPSTQGVYPLYGYTF	TGTGCCCCCAGTACACAGGGGGTCTACCCGCTCTATGGCTACACCTTC
NA	TRBJ1-2	NA	TRBV4-2	CASSQATTGFFYGYTF	TGTGCCAGCAGCCAAGCGACGACAGGATTTTTCTATGGCTACACCTTC
TRBD2	TRBJ2-1	NA	TRBV20-1	CSARRGDEQFF	TGCAGTGCCAGACGGGGGGATGAGCAGTTCTTC
NA	TRBJ2-3	NA	TRBV6-1	CASSEGGDTQYF	TGTGCCAGCAGTGAGGGGGGAGATACGCAGTATTTT
TRBD1	TRBJ1-2	NA	TRBV30	CAWSSGGGGYTF	TGTGCCTGGAGTTCAGGGGGCGGTGGCTACACCTTC
TRBD1	TRBJ1-2	NA	TRBV6-5	CASRTGANYGYTF	TGTGCCAGCCGGACAGGGGCTAACTATGGCTACACCTTC
TRBD2	TRBJ2-3	once	TRBV3-1/TRBV3-2	CASSRTSGASTDTQYF	TGTGCCAGCAGCCGTACTAGCGGGGCAAGCACAGATACGCAGTATTTT